This TCR beta chain stems from a study of blood T cell repertoires in COVID-19. Study-level information: COVID-19 samples collected from the United States, Italy and Spain covered acute and convalescent phases.

The CDR3 sequence is 14 residues long. Germline-derived CDR1 and CDR2 are SEHNR and FQNEAQ (reference sequence). The V end was cut by 5 bases, the J end by 1 base, with 8 bases between. Original processing notes: Amplified reference gene primers provided the basis for estimating nucleated cell counts. The method was immunoSEQ multiplex PCR; TCRdb's version includes in-frame clones alone and lacks a portion of them. V, J and clone size reflect that table, while D and trimming were determined from the DNA. This table has 90,000 to 150,000 clones, approximately 81% appearing once. V usage is TRBV7-9 and J usage is TRBJ1-4; D is unresolved. This TCR was sampled from an elderly woman with acute or convalescent COVID-19. Sequenced material: peripheral blood. This CDR3 reads CASSRRQTNEKLFF. The CDR3 DNA reads as TGTGCCAGCAGCCGTCGACAAACTAATGAAAAACTGTTTTTT.